The 15 T cell receptor beta chains reported below all come from one sample, sequenced in a study of blood T cells in healthy people across ages. Then a second PCR, running about 6 to 12 cycles, was carried out with a sample-barcoded 5' primer and a J-beta primer mix. TCRdb re-called the 5' RACE reads with MiXCR, one entry per CDR3 protein. Seen here are roughly 900,000 distinct CDR3 sequences, around 48% observed once, and the top ten hold about an eighth. Sequenced: blood. The origin of the receptors is a man aged 25-45 years in good health.

The rearrangement joins TRBV19 to TRBJ1-6, with a possible D match to TRBD1 (6 bases). Trimming took 10 bases from V and 4 from J, leaving 14 bases between them. CDR3 length equals 14 residues. Germline V lookup: CDR1 LNHDA, CDR2 SQIVND (reference sequence). CDR3 DNA: TGTGCCACCTCGGACAGAGATTATAATTCACCCCTCCACTTT. Amino acid sequence: CATSDRDYNSPLHF.

The rearrangement joins TRBV29-1 to TRBJ2-5, with 7 positions matching TRBD1. The CDR3 runs 13 residues. CDR1 is SQVTM, CDR2 ANQGSEA, per germline. J gave up 2 bases and V 7 bases, and 7 bases lay outside the gene matches. The CDR3 here is CSALGGQQETQYF. CDR3 DNA: TGCAGCGCCCTAGGGGGACAGCAAGAGACCCAGTACTTC.

The V call is TRBV5-1, the J call TRBJ1-1, with no clear D. Germline V lookup: CDR1 SGHRS, CDR2 YFSETQ. V was clipped by 1 base and J by 0 bases, with 22 bases between them. The CDR3 is made up of 19 amino acids. The DNA for the CDR3 is TGCGCCAGCAGCTTGTCGTTCCGGGGTTGGTCCAGTCTGAACACTGAAGCTTTCTTT. Residues: CASSLSFRGWSSLNTEAFF.

This clonotype showed up just once. The chain uses TRBV28 and TRBJ2-4; TRBD1 agrees at 7 bases. CDR3 size: 13 residues. Losses at the gene ends were 6 bases for V and 10 bases for J; bases not matched to a gene: 9. Germline values: CDR1 MDHEN, CDR2 SYDVKM. CDR3 nucleotides: TGTGCCAGCAGCCTACCCGACAGGGTTATTCAGTACTTC. Encoded protein: CASSLPDRVIQYF. The whole variable domain, filled in from reference TRBV28 and TRBJ2-4, reads DVKVTQSSRYLVKRTGEKVFLECVQDMDHENMFWYRQDPGLGLRLIYFSYDVKMKEKGDIPEGYSVSREKKERFSLILESASTNQTSMYLCASSLPDRVIQYFGAGTRLSVL.

This clonotype was seen only a few times. The chain couples TRBV21-1 to TRBJ1-2; the table's TRBD1 call for D was not verified on the DNA. TRBV21-1 is a pseudogene segment. The CDR3 loop spans 19 amino acids. CDR3 residues: CASSFPFRDRPRFNYGYTF. The CDR3, as DNA: TGTGCCAGCAGCTTTCCCTTCCGGGACCGCCCACGGTTTAACTATGGCTACACCTTC.

The gene calls are TRBV27 and TRBJ2-1; D tentatively reads TRBD1 or TRBD2 (5 bases each). Germline CDR1 MNHEY, CDR2 SMNVEV (reference sequence). V was pared by 4 bases and J by 3 bases, with 16 bases between. This CDR3 comprises 16 residues. In nucleotides, the CDR3 is TGTGCCAGCAGTTCAGGACGAGCGGACATCTACAATGAGCAGTTCTTC. This sequence encodes CASSSGRADIYNEQFF.

The rearrangement joins TRBV27 to TRBJ2-3, with TRBD1 matching over 9 bases. This CDR3 is built from 16 residues. Germline V CDR1 and CDR2: MNHEY, SMNVEV (reference sequence). After removal of 2 bases from V and 4 bases from J, the junction contained 7 bases not matched to a gene. CDR3 bases: TGTGCCAGCAGTTTAATCCGGGACAGGGTCGCAGATACGCAGTATTTT. Protein sequence: CASSLIRDRVADTQYF.

For the CDR3, the DNA is TGTGCCAGCAGTGAGGGAAGACAGGGGAGTTACGAGCAGTACTTC. Its translation: CASSEGRQGSYEQYF. This rearrangement joins TRBV2 to TRBJ2-7; 8 nucleotides line up with TRBD1. After removal of 3 bases from V and 4 bases from J, the junction contained 8 bases not matched to a gene. This CDR3 spans 15 amino acids. Germline V CDR1 and CDR2: SNHLY, FYNNEI.

V is TRBV5-1 and J is TRBJ2-7; perhaps TRBD1 as D (6 bases). V lost 0 bases and J 2 bases, leaving 9 bases between the germline ends. Looked up from germline, CDR1 is SGHRS and CDR2 is YFSETQ. The CDR3 spans 14 residues. DNA of the CDR3: TGCGCCAGCAGCTTGGATGGACAGCCCTACGAGCAGTACTTC. Translation gives CASSLDGQPYEQYF.

The V and J genes are TRBV10-2 and TRBJ1-2; tentatively, D is TRBD1 (5 bases). CDR3 length: 16 residues. Germline V gives CDR1 WSHSY, CDR2 SAAADI. V lost 1 base, J lost 4 bases, and 16 bases lay in between. DNA for the CDR3: TGCGCCAGCAGTGAGTGGGGGACCGGGCAAGTCTATGGCTACACCTTC. This translates into CASSEWGTGQVYGYTF.

This clonotype was seen more than once but under ten times. This chain uses TRBV6-1 with TRBJ1-5, with 9 bases identical to TRBD1. The CDR3 is 19 amino acids. Per the germline V gene, CDR1 is MNHNS and CDR2 is SASEGT. Trimming at V came to 6 bases and at J to 0 bases, leaving 15 bases not matched to a gene. The CDR3 spells CASSAEQGAIGYSNQPQHF. The CDR3 DNA is TGTGCCAGCAGCGCCGAACAGGGGGCTATAGGGTATAGCAATCAGCCCCAGCATTTT.

The chain combines TRBV7-2 with TRBJ2-3, with 9 bases fitting TRBD2. Per germline, CDR1 SGHTA and CDR2 FQGNSA. V lost 1 base and J lost 4; bases outside the gene matches: 6. The CDR3 runs to 16 residues. CDR3 nucleotide sequence: TGTGCCAGCAGCTTAGAGGCGGGGGGGCTCCCAGATACGCAGTATTTT. Translated: CASSLEAGGLPDTQYF.

This chain uses TRBV28 with TRBJ2-6, with 10 bases identical to TRBD1. CDR3 length: 16 amino acids. The germline CDR1 and CDR2 sequences are MDHEN and SYDVKM. V lost 8 bases to trimming and J lost 3 bases; unmatched junction nucleotides: 7. Here the CDR3 reads CASSRQGADGANVLTF. DNA for the CDR3: TGTGCCAGCTCTCGACAGGGGGCGGATGGGGCCAACGTCCTGACTTTC.

This clonotype occurred a few times. This chain uses TRBV7-2 with TRBJ1-4; D is undetermined. CDR1 is SGHTA and CDR2 is FQGNSA in the germline V gene. Trimming took 5 bases from V and 2 from J, leaving 12 bases between them. The CDR3 is 15 amino acids. DNA of the CDR3: TGTGCCAGCAGCCTTCAAGTCGGTACTAATGAAAAACTGTTTTTT. It encodes CASSLQVGTNEKLFF.

A few counts support this clonotype. This chain links TRBV21-1 with TRBJ1-5; TRBD1 was called by the table and not checked on the DNA. TRBV21-1 has pseudogene status. The length of the CDR3 is 14 residues. The CDR3 nucleotides read TGTGCCAGCAATGACAGGGCCCCCAATCAGCCCCAGCATTTT. Its translation is CASNDRAPNQPQHF.